This TCR beta chain was documented in a study of blood T cells in healthy people across ages. Study observations and caveats: Possibly, changes in expanded clonotypes were confounded because donor CMV status was unknown. TCR beta diversity, measured per million T cells, fell in a roughly linear way with age.

Primed by a sample-barcoded 5' primer and a J-beta primer mix, a second PCR proceeded for roughly 7 to 12 cycles. A template-switch adaptor that had 12 random nucleotides put a tag on each cDNA molecule. TCRdb itself ran the 5' RACE reads through MiXCR, one entry per CDR3 protein. The sample holds roughly 1,700,000 distinct CDR3 sequences, over 25% seen once. As concerns this clonotype: Antigen: not known.

This CDR3 comprises 16 residues. Germline CDR1 reads SGHDT; CDR2 reads YYEEEE. The trim removed 7 bases at V and 11 bases at J, leaving 23 bases unmatched. This chain joins TRBV5-6 and TRBJ2-5, with TRBD2 matching over 7 bases. The receptor comes from a woman younger than 45 in good health. The sequenced material came from blood. CDR3 sequence reads: CASAWSEGGPIDEQYF. The CDR3 bases are TGTGCCAGCGCCTGGTCGGAGGGAGGGCCTATTGATGAGCAGTACTTC.